These T cell receptor beta chains were read from a single sample in a study of T cell changes during pregnancy in multiple sclerosis. Data came from immunoSEQ multiplex PCR; TCRdb stores just in-frame clones and leaves some out. The table shows 55,000 to 70,000 clones, with approximately 92% occurring only once. The material was CD8+ T cells from peripheral blood mononuclear cells, obtained in the third trimester of pregnancy. These receptors originate from a female donor in good health, enrolled as a control in a pregnancy study. Each CDR3 is given with its conserved first and last residue. The D gene is left open where the match is weak. Clone size appears in some rows only: once, few, many, or a class for an expanded clone.

TRBV5-5	NA	TRBD2	TRBJ2-3	CASSPGLAGATDTQYF	TGTGCCAGCAGCCCGGGACTAGCGGGGGCCACAGATACGCAGTATTTT
TRBV5-6	NA	NA	TRBJ2-3	CASSFGLSPRDTQYF	TGTGCCAGCAGCTTCGGACTTTCCCCGAGAGATACGCAGTATTTT
TRBV27	NA	TRBD1	TRBJ1-2	CASTATGGSGYTF	TGTGCCAGCACCGCGACAGGGGGCAGTGGCTACACCTTC
TRBV5-8	NA	TRBD1	TRBJ1-5	CASSKYRDSGQPQHF	TGTGCCAGCAGCAAATACCGGGACAGCGGGCAGCCCCAGCATTTT
TRBV7-9	NA	TRBD1	TRBJ2-2	CASSLLQGAVGELFF	TGTGCCAGCAGCCTACTACAGGGGGCGGTCGGGGAGCTGTTTTTT
TRBV10-1	NA	NA	TRBJ1-1	CASRAGRQRVNTEAFF	TGCGCCAGCAGGGCGGGCCGACAACGCGTGAACACTGAAGCTTTCTTT
TRBV30	NA	NA	TRBJ2-7	CALRSDFTYEQYF	TGTGCCCTAAGGTCCGACTTTACCTACGAGCAGTACTTC
TRBV4-1	NA	TRBD2	TRBJ2-5	CASSHGSGGRETQYF	TGCGCCAGCAGCCACGGTAGCGGGGGGAGGGAGACCCAGTACTTC
TRBV5-6	NA	NA	TRBJ2-5	CASRMLRRGETQYF	TGTGCCAGCCGTATGCTTCGGCGGGGAGAGACCCAGTACTTC
TRBV7-2	NA	NA	TRBJ1-5	CASSPVHERGNQPQHF	TGTGCCAGCAGCCCGGTTCACGAACGGGGCAATCAGCCCCAGCATTTT
TRBV6-6	few	NA	TRBJ2-6	CASSQDSGANVLTF	TGTGCCAGCAGTCAGGACTCTGGGGCCAACGTCCTGACTTTC
TRBV6-5	NA	NA	TRBJ1-5	CASSYSGGNQPQHF	TGTGCCAGCAGTTACTCGGGGGGGAATCAGCCCCAGCATTTT
TRBV19	NA	TRBD2	TRBJ2-2	CASSTPGLAGGRSVRGRNTGELFF	TGTGCCAGTAGTACCCCAGGACTAGCGGGGGGGCGGTCGGTAAGAGGTAGGAACACCGGGGAGCTGTTTTTT